This entry is about one TCR beta chain. No antigen is known for it. The sample belongs to a study of cytomegalovirus exposure and HLA in healthy donors. Study-wide results and caveats: There were under 200 TCR beta chains listed as cytomegalovirus-associated. High specificity and sensitivity for cytomegalovirus status were reported for the classifier.

Amplification used 60 Vbeta primers and 13 Jbeta primers. Profiled with immunoSEQ multiplex PCR; TCRdb holds only in-frame clones, not every one. The sample includes roughly 180,000 clones, just under 80% of them seen just once. V shed 5 bases and J 9 bases; nucleotides not matched to a gene: 7. The CDR3 has 14 residues. CDR1 MNHEY and CDR2 SMNVEV come from the germline V gene (reference sequence). The TCR sequence derives from a woman between 45 and 65 years old in good health and CMV-seropositive. Sequenced sample: PBMCs. V and J are TRBV27 and TRBJ1-5, with TRBD1 matching 10 bases. CDR3 bases: TGTGCCAGCAGTGCAGGACAGGGGGTATGGCCCCAGCATTTT. Its protein product is CASSAGQGVWPQHF.